These 27 T cell receptor beta chains were sequenced from one sample in a study of T cell changes during pregnancy in multiple sclerosis. The protocol was immunoSEQ multiplex PCR, while the TCRdb copy is restricted to in-frame clones and leaves out a portion. The table records 25,000 to 30,000 clones, around nine tenths of them present only once. The sequenced sample was CD4+ T cells from peripheral blood mononuclear cells, obtained in the first trimester of pregnancy. The source of these receptors is a female donor with multiple sclerosis, enrolled in a pregnancy study.

This sequence joins TRBV6-5 and TRBJ2-3; no firm D call. The germline V gene has CDR1 MNHEY and CDR2 SVGAGI. Trimming stripped 2 bases from V and 0 bases from J, with 9 bases between. CDR3 length: 15 amino acids. CDR3 sequence reads: CASSYSYASTDTQYF. The DNA for the CDR3 is TGTGCCAGCAGTTACAGCTACGCTAGCACAGATACGCAGTATTTT.

The rearrangement links TRBV7-3 to TRBJ2-3, with 10 bases aligning to TRBD2. The CDR3 contains 16 residues. Losses at the gene ends were 6 bases for V and 2 bases for J; bases not matched to a gene: 8. CDR1 is SGHTA and CDR2 is FQGTGA in the germline V gene. The CDR3 sequence: CASSYQRGGSTDTQYF. CDR3 bases: TGTGCCAGCAGTTACCAGCGGGGGGGGTCCACAGATACGCAGTATTTT.

The rearrangement uses TRBV19 and TRBJ2-6; tentatively, D is TRBD2 (7 bases). Germline CDR1 LNHDA, CDR2 SQIVND (reference sequence). The germline V and J ends were trimmed by 10 bases and 4 bases, with 17 bases remaining between them. The CDR3 is 15 amino acids. CDR3 sequence reads: CATLRGGSGANVLTF. CDR3 DNA: TGTGCCACCTTAAGGGGGGGGAGCGGGGCCAACGTCCTGACTTTC.

The gene calls are TRBV5-1 and TRBJ2-3; 11 nucleotides line up with TRBD2. This CDR3 contains 15 residues. Germline trimming cut 5 bases from V and 0 bases from J; bases unmatched to any gene: 2. Per the germline V gene, CDR1 is SGHRS and CDR2 is YFSETQ. This chain's CDR3 is CASSTSGGSTDTQYF. The CDR3 DNA is TGCGCCAGCAGTACTAGCGGGGGTAGCACAGATACGCAGTATTTT.

This rearrangement joins TRBV4-1 to TRBJ1-5, with 8 bases aligning to TRBD1. Per the germline V gene, CDR1 is MGHRA and CDR2 is YSYEKL. The junction had 14 bases not matched to a gene; V was cut back by 4 bases and J by 6 bases. The CDR3 covers 17 residues. The CDR3 sequence: CASSRTAVRGLGQPQHF. For the CDR3, the DNA is TGCGCCAGCAGCCGAACTGCGGTCAGGGGGCTCGGTCAGCCCCAGCATTTT.

This chain connects TRBV11-2 to TRBJ1-1; tentatively, D is TRBD1 (5 bases). Germline CDR1 reads SGHAT; CDR2 reads FQNNGV. The ends were cut back, 5 bases at V and 6 bases at J, with 13 bases in the middle. The CDR3 length is 13 residues. The CDR3 is CASSRILGPEAFF. For the CDR3, the DNA is TGTGCCAGCAGCCGAATATTGGGGCCTGAAGCTTTCTTT.

This chain uses TRBV5-1 with TRBJ2-7, with 7 bases matching TRBD1. After removal of 0 bases from V and 0 bases from J, the junction contained 6 bases not matched to a gene. Germline-derived CDR1 and CDR2 are SGHRS and YFSETQ. The CDR3 consists of 16 residues. The CDR3 loop reads CASSLVTGTASYEQYF. CDR3 sequence (DNA): TGCGCCAGCAGCTTGGTCACTGGGACAGCCTCCTACGAGCAGTACTTC.

The rearrangement links TRBV7-2 to TRBJ1-4; maybe TRBD1 (5 bases). V was trimmed by 2 bases and J by 13 bases, leaving 17 bases between them. CDR1 is SGHTA, CDR2 FQGNSA, per germline. This CDR3 is built from 14 residues. The CDR3, as DNA: TGTGCCAGCAGCTTACGGGACGTCGTGGGAGGACTGTTTTTT. It codes for CASSLRDVVGGLFF.

The V gene is TRBV4-1, the J gene TRBJ2-7, with D maybe TRBD1 (6 bases). The germline V gene encodes CDR1 MGHRA and CDR2 YSYEKL. The V end lost 0 bases, the J end lost 3 bases, and 12 bases lay between the germline ends. This CDR3 has 15 residues. For the CDR3, the DNA is TGCGCCAGCAGCCAAGAGTCTTTCAGGGGCTACGAGCAGTACTTC. Its translation is CASSQESFRGYEQYF.

The J gene is TRBJ1-4, the V gene TRBV21-1; the table gives TRBD1 as D, unverified against the DNA. TRBV21-1 is flagged as a pseudogene. There are 14 residues in the CDR3. This CDR3 is CASINRRINEKLFF. Here the CDR3 DNA reads TGTGCCAGCATCAACAGAAGAATTAATGAAAAACTGTTTTTT.

The rearrangement links TRBV7-3 to TRBJ1-1, with 8 bases aligning to TRBD1. This CDR3 has 13 residues. Trimming took 3 bases from V and 9 from J; bases not matched to a gene: 6. CDR1 is SGHTA, CDR2 FQGTGA, per germline. As DNA, the CDR3 is TGTGCCAGCAGCTTGGACAGGGCGGACCAAGCTTTCTTT. This encodes CASSLDRADQAFF.

The rearrangement joins TRBV7-2 to TRBJ2-5; 7 bases align to TRBD1. Germline CDR1 SGHTA, CDR2 FQGNSA. CDR3 size: 14 residues. V dropped 6 bases and J dropped 1; count of bases not matched to a gene: 5. The CDR3 protein is CASSLTGIQETQYF. The CDR3 nucleotides read TGTGCCAGCAGTTTGACAGGGATCCAAGAGACCCAGTACTTC. Full variable domain (outside the CDR3, taken from reference TRBV7-2 and TRBJ2-5): GAGVSQSPSNKVTEKGKDVELRCDPISGHTALYWYRQSLGQGLEFLIYFQGNSAPDKSGLPSDRFSAERTGGSVSTLTIQRTQQEDSAVYLCASSLTGIQETQYFGPGTRLLVL.

This clone showed up just once. The chain couples TRBV28 to TRBJ1-2; D gene uncertain. CDR1 is MDHEN and CDR2 is SYDVKM in the germline V gene. This CDR3 is built from 13 residues. Trimming cost V 8 bases and J 3 bases, with 13 bases left between them. CDR3 sequence (DNA): TGTGCCAGCGCCCGGGGTAGGGACTATGGCTACACCTTC. Translating gives CASARGRDYGYTF.

CDR3 in amino acids: CATSRGRDSSYEQYF. The CDR3 DNA sequence: TGTGCCACCAGCAGGGGTAGGGACAGCTCCTACGAGCAGTACTTC. V and J are TRBV15 and TRBJ2-7, with 7 bases identical to TRBD1. There are 15 residues in the CDR3. Germline V gives CDR1 LNHNV, CDR2 YYDKDF (reference sequence). The V and J ends lost 3 bases and 0 bases, in that order; junction bases with no gene match: 5.

This chain connects TRBV15 to TRBJ2-1; a possible D gene is TRBD1 (7 bases). The CDR3 has 16 residues. The V gene lost 3 bases and the J gene lost 4 bases, with 16 bases spanning the gap. Germline V gene lookup returns CDR1 LNHNV and CDR2 YYDKDF (reference sequence). The CDR3 DNA reads TGTGCCACCAGCAGGGGGCGGGACAGCGGGTACAATGAGCAGTTCTTC. Translated, it gives CATSRGRDSGYNEQFF.

J is TRBJ1-5 and V is TRBV28; 8 positions agree with TRBD1. V lost 3 bases, J lost 5 bases, and 6 bases stayed unmatched. The germline gives CDR1 MDHEN, CDR2 SYDVKM. The CDR3 covers 15 residues. The CDR3 bases are TGTGCCAGCAGTTTGGGGCAGGGGGCTTATCAGCCCCAGCATTTT. The encoded protein is CASSLGQGAYQPQHF.

The chain employs TRBV11-1 and TRBJ2-2; D is possibly TRBD1 (6 bases). V was trimmed by 4 bases and J by 5 bases, leaving 14 bases between them. Germline V CDR1 and CDR2: SGHAT, FQDESV (reference sequence). The CDR3 totals 15 residues. CDR3 protein: CASSSRVGATGELFF. The CDR3 region has the DNA TGTGCCAGCAGCTCACGGGTGGGGGCTACCGGGGAGCTGTTTTTT. Complete variable domain (other parts from reference TRBV11-1 and TRBJ2-2): EAEVAQSPRYKITEKSQAVAFWCDPISGHATLYWYRQILGQGPELLVQFQDESVVDDSQLPKDRFSAERLKGVDSTLKIQPAELGDSAMYLCASSSRVGATGELFFGEGSRLTVL.

The chain links TRBV11-2 to TRBJ1-4; weak D call: TRBD1 (5 bases). Between the trimmed V and J ends, which lost 2 bases and 8 bases, there was a span of 12 bases. The CDR3 has 14 amino acids. From germline, CDR1 is SGHAT and CDR2 FQNNGV. The CDR3 DNA is TGTGCCAGCAGCTTAACCGGGGGAGAGGAAAAACTGTTTTTT. Amino acids: CASSLTGGEEKLFF.

This chain joins TRBV6-5 and TRBJ1-2, with 8 bases identical to TRBD1. Trimming at V came to 6 bases and at J to 8 bases, leaving 11 bases not matched to a gene. Per germline, CDR1 MNHEY and CDR2 SVGAGI. CDR3 length equals 14 residues. CDR3 DNA sequence: TGTGCCAGCAGCCGATTGGACAGGGTGGGCGGCTACACCTTC. Protein product: CASSRLDRVGGYTF.

V and J are TRBV19 and TRBJ2-7; 11 nucleotides match TRBD1. Trimming cost V 3 bases and J 3 bases; bases outside gene matches: 4. The length of the CDR3 is 15 residues. Germline V gene lookup returns CDR1 LNHDA and CDR2 SQIVND (reference sequence). Written as DNA, the CDR3 is TGTGCCAGTAGTATCCGGGACAGGGGGAACTACGAGCAGTACTTC. This encodes CASSIRDRGNYEQYF.

The chain carries TRBV2 and TRBJ1-2; the D is unclear. V shed 7 bases and J shed 7 bases, with 13 bases lying between them. Germline assignment: CDR1 SNHLY and CDR2 FYNNEI. The CDR3 covers 12 residues. CDR3 DNA: TGTGCCAGCACAGGCTTCCCCCCTGGCTACACCTTC. This sequence encodes CASTGFPPGYTF.

This clone was seen once. This chain links TRBV2 with TRBJ2-7, with 8 bases that match TRBD1. Per the germline V gene, CDR1 is SNHLY and CDR2 is FYNNEI. There are 14 residues in the CDR3. V shed 6 bases and J 5 bases; nucleotides not matched to a gene: 9. The CDR3 DNA reads TGTGCCAGCAGAGCCTTGGGACAGGCCCACGAGCAGTACTTC. It is translated as CASRALGQAHEQYF.

V gene TRBV6-5 combines with J gene TRBJ2-3; TRBD2 matches at 10 bases. With V trimmed by 4 bases and J by 6 bases, 10 bases remained unmatched. The CDR3 is 16 residues long. Germline CDR1 MNHEY, CDR2 SVGAGI. CDR3 in amino acids: CASSSLAGVTFDTQYF. As DNA, the CDR3 is TGTGCCAGCAGTTCCCTAGCGGGGGTAACCTTCGATACGCAGTATTTT.

The rearrangement links TRBV5-1 to TRBJ1-6, with TRBD1 as a possible D gene (6 bases). Germline V gives CDR1 SGHRS, CDR2 YFSETQ. Deletions cut 5 bases from V and 6 bases from J, with 6 bases between. The CDR3 extends over 12 amino acids. The CDR3 DNA reads TGCGCCAGCAGGGACAGTAATTCACCCCTCCACTTT. Amino acid sequence: CASRDSNSPLHF.

The chain has TRBV7-2 and TRBJ1-2, with 9 bases lining up with TRBD1. The CDR3 covers 15 residues. Germline V gives CDR1 SGHTA, CDR2 FQGNSA. Losses at the gene ends were 4 bases for V and 8 bases for J; bases not matched to a gene: 11. The CDR3 region has the DNA TGTGCCAGCAGCTCCAATCTACAGGGGGCGCGGGGCTACACCTTC. Protein sequence: CASSSNLQGARGYTF.

The chain links TRBV7-2 to TRBJ2-4; 9 bases match TRBD1. Germline V gene lookup returns CDR1 SGHTA and CDR2 FQGNSA. CDR3 length equals 14 residues. J was trimmed by 6 bases and V by 5 bases; bases with no gene match: 5. The CDR3 DNA sequence: TGTGCCAGCAGCAACAGGGGGCGCGGAAACATTCAGTACTTC. Amino acids: CASSNRGRGNIQYF.

J is TRBJ1-2 and V is TRBV19; 9 nucleotides agree with TRBD1. This CDR3 is 15 amino acids long. Germline V gene data show CDR1 as LNHDA and CDR2 as SQIVND (reference sequence). Trimming removed 4 bases from V and 7 bases from J; junction bases left unmatched: 10. The CDR3 DNA reads as TGTGCCAGTAGTAGCCCCCGCCGGGACAGGGTTGGCTACACCTTC. Translating it yields CASSSPRRDRVGYTF.